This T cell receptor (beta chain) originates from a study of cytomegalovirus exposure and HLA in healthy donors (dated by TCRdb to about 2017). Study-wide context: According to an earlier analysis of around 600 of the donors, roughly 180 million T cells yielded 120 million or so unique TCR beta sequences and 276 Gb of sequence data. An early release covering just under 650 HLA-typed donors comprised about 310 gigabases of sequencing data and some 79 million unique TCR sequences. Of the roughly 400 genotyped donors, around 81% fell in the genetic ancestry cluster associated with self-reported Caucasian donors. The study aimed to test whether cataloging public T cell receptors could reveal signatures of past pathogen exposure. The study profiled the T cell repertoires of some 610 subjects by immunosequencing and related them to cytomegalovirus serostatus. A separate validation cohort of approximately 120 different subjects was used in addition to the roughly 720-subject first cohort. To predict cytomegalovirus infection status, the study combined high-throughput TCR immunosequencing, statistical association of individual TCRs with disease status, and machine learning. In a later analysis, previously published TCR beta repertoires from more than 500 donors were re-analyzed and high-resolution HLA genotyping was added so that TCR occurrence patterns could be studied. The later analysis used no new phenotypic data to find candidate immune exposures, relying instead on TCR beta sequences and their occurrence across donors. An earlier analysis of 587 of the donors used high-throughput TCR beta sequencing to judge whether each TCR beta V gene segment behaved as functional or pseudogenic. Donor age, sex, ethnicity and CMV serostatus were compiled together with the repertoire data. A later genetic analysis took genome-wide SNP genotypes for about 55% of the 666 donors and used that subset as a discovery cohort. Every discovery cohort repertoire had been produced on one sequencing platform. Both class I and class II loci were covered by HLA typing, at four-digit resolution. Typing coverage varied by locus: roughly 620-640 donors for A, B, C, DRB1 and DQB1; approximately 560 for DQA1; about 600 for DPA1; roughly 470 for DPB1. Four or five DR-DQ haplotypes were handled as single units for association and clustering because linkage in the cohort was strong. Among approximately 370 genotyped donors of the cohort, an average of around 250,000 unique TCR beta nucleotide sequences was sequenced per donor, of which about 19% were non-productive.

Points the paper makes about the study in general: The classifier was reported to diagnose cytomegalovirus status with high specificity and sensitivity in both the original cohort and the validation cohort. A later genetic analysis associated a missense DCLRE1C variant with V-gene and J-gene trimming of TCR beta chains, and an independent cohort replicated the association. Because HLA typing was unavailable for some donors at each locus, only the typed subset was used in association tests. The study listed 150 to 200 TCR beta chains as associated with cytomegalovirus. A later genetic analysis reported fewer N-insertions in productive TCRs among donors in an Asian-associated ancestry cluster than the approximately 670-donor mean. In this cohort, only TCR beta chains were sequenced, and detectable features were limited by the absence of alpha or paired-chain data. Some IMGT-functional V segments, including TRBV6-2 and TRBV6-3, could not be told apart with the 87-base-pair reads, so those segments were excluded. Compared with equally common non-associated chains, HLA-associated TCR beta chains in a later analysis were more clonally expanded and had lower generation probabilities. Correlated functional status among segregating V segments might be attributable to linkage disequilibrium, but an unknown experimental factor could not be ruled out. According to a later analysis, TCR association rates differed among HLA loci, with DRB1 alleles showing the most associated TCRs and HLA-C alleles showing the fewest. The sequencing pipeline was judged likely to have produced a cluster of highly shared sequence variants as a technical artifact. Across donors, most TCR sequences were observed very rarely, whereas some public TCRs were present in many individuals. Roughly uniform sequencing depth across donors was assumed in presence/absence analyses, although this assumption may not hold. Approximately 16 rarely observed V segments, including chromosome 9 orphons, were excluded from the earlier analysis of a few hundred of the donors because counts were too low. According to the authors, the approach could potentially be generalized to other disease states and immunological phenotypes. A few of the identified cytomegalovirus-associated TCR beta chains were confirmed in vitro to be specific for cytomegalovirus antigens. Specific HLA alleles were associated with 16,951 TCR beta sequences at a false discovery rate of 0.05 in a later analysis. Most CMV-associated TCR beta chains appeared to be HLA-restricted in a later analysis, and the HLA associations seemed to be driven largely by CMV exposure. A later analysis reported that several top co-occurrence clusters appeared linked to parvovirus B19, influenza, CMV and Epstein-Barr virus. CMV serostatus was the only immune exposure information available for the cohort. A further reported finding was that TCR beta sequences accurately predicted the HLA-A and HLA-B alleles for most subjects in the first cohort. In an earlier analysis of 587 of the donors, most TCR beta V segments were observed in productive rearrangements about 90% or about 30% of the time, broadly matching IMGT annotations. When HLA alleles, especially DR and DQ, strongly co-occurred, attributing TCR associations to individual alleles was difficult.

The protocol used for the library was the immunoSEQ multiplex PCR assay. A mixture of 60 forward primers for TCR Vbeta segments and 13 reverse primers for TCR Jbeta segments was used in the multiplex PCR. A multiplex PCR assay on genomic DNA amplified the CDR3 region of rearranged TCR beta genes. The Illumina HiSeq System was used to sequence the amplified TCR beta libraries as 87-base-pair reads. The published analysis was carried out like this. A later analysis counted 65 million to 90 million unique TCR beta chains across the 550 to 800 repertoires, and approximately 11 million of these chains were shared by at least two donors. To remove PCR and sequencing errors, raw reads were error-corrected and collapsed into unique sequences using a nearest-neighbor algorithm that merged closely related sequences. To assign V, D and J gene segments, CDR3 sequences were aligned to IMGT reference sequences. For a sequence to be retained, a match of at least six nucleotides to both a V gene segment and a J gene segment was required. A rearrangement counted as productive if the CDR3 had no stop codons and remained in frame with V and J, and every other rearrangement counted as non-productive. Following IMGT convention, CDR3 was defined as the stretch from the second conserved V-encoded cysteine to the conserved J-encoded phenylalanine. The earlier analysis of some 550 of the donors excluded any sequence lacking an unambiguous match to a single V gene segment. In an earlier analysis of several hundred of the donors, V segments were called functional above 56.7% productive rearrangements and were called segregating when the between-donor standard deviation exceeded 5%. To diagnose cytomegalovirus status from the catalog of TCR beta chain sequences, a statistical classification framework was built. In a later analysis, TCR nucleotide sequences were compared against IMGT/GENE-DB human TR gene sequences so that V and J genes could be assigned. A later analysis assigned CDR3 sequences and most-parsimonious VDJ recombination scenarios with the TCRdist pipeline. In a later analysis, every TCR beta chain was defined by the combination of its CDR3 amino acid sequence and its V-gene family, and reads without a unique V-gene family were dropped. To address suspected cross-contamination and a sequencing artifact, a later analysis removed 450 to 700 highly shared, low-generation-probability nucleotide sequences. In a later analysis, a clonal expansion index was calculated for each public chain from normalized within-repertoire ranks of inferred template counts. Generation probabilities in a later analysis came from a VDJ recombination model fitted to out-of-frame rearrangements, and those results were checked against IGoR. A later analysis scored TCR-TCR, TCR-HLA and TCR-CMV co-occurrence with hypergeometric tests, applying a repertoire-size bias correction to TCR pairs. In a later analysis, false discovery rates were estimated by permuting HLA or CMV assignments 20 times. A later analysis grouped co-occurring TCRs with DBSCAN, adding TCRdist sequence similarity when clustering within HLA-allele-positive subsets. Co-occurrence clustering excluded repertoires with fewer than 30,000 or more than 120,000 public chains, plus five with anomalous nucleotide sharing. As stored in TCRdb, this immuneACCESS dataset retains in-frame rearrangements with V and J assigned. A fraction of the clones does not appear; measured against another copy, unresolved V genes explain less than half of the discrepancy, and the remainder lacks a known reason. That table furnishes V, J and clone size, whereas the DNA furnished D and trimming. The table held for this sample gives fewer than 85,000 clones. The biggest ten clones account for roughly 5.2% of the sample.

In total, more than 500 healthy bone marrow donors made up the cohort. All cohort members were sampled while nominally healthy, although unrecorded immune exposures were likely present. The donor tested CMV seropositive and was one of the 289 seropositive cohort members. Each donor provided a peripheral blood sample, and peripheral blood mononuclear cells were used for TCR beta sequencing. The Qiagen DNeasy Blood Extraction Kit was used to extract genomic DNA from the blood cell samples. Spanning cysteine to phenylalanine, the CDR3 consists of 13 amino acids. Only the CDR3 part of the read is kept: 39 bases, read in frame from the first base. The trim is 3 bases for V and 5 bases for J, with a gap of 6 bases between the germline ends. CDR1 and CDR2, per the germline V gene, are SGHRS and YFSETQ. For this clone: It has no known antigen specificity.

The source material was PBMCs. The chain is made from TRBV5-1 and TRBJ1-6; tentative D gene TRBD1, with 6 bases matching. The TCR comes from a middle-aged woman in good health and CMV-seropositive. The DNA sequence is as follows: TGCGCCAGCAGCTGGACAGATAATTCACCCCTCCACTTT. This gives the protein CASSWTDNSPLHF.